This T cell receptor beta chain was obtained from a study of blood T cell repertoires in COVID-19. Study-level background: Sources were T cells, B-cell-depleted T cells, or PBMCs; the material itself was cDNA or gDNA.

This clone was seen only once. Sequencing used immunoSEQ multiplex PCR; TCRdb keeps in-frame clones, though not all of them. The sample lists around 150,000 clones, about 86% occurring once. Germline V lookup: CDR1 SGHAT, CDR2 FQNNGV. V shed 5 bases and J shed 6 bases, with 17 bases lying between them. The CDR3 runs to 15 residues. Specimen: peripheral blood. V and J are TRBV11-2 and TRBJ1-5; perhaps TRBD1 as D (6 bases). The source is a man aged 60 to 69 with acute or convalescent COVID-19. The CDR3 DNA follows: TGTGCCAGCAGCCAAGTTTCAGGGGTGAGTCAGCCCCAGCATTTT. Amino acid sequence: CASSQVSGVSQPQHF.